These T cell receptor beta chains were read from a single sample in a study of T cells in Graves' hyperthyroidism and ophthalmopathy. TCRdb reprocessed the multiplex PCR reads with MiXCR, giving one entry per CDR3 protein. The sample consists of around 440,000 distinct CDR3 sequences, 15% to 18% of them appearing once. Material for sequencing was blood. All receptors derive from a woman between 18 and 29 years old with Graves' hyperthyroidism. The conserved cysteine and the conserved F or W are not part of the CDR3 here. Some rows have no size entry. The others give once, few or many, or a class for an expanded clone.

>11|many|TRBV3-1|TRBJ2-7
ASSYLGDYEQY
>15|once|TRBV7-8|TRBJ2-3
ASSLELGLAGIDTQY
>13|NA|TRBV9|TRBJ2-7
ASSTGTGLSYEQY
>13|NA|TRBV5-6|TRBJ2-1
ASSSSLGAYNEQF
>13|many|TRBV20-1|TRBJ2-1
SARVGLAGYNEQF
>12|NA|TRBV2|TRBJ1-2
ASKEGGWGYGYT
>13|many|TRBV12-3/TRBV12-4|TRBJ2-1
ASSKSGRKDNEQF
>15|many|TRBV5-1|TRBJ2-2
ASTPGLAGGDTGELF
>15|many|TRBV6-1|TRBJ2-6
ASTPSGRRRGANVLT
>13|many|TRBV2|TRBJ1-2
ASSEAHRPNYGYT
>11|NA|TRBV9|TRBJ2-5
ASSDSNQETQY
>12|many|TRBV24-1|TRBJ1-1
ATSAPGKNTEAF
>10|NA|TRBV29-1|TRBJ1-4
SAGGANEKLF
>13|many|TRBV6-1|TRBJ2-5
ASRRAGLATETQY
>17|NA|TRBV11-2|TRBJ2-2
ASSLRPGTGGVNTGELF
>10|many|TRBV5-1|TRBJ1-1
ASSGQGTEAF
>12|many|TRBV10-3|TRBJ2-7
AIRPAGDLYEQY
>12|NA|TRBV5-6|TRBJ2-2
ASSRIGSSGELF
>11|once|TRBV20-1|TRBJ2-7
SATRGYLYEQY
>13|NA|TRBV9|TRBJ2-3
ASSPTTSYPDTQY
>14|many|TRBV9|TRBJ2-2
ASSDRLAGGSRELF
>15|many|TRBV9|TRBJ1-4
ASSVGGIGVGNEKLF
>15|many|TRBV20-1|TRBJ2-1
SARDGTFGSSYNEQF
>12|NA|TRBV12-3/TRBV12-4|TRBJ2-7
ASRRDGQGYEQY
>13|few|TRBV7-9|TRBJ1-6
ASSPGTSNNSPLH
>13|many|TRBV11-1|TRBJ2-7
ASSHDGQGIYEQY
>13|few|TRBV19|TRBJ2-1
ASSTGTGWDNEQF
>12|many|TRBV29-1|TRBJ2-1
SVEQRGRGGEQF
>13|many|TRBV3-1|TRBJ2-3
ASSGASTYTDTQY
>13|few|TRBV7-9|TRBJ2-1
ASSLGTPGVSEQF
>11|many|TRBV7-2|TRBJ2-5
ASSLERVETQY